These 18 T cell receptor beta chains were all obtained from the same sample, sequenced in a study of CD4 T cells in relation to SARS-CoV-2 and coronaviruses. Unexposed donor CD4+ T cells date from about 2011-2018, before the COVID-19 pandemic. CD4+ T cells were isolated from the cells after 10 days of culture. These receptors' targets are unknown. The data were produced by immunoSEQ multiplex PCR, yet TCRdb's version contains in-frame clones alone and is incomplete. The sample lists around 31,000 clones; 72% were seen once. Sequencing input: CD4+ T cells from PBMCs, cultured in vitro. The receptors derive from a human donor in good health.

Only a few counts were recorded for this clone. The chain is built from TRBV3-1 (or the pseudogene TRBV3-2) and TRBJ2-1; weak D call: TRBD1 (6 bases). V dropped 0 bases and J dropped 3 bases, with 12 bases sitting between them. Germline V gives CDR1 LGHDT, CDR2 YNNKEL (reference sequence). The CDR3 is made up of 16 amino acids. The CDR3 DNA follows: TGTGCCAGCAGCCAAGATGTGGGGGCTAACTACAATGAGCAGTTCTTC. Translation: CASSQDVGANYNEQFF.

This chain connects TRBV5-5 to TRBJ1-2; 10 bases fit TRBD1. The CDR3 runs to 16 residues. Germline values: CDR1 SGHKS, CDR2 YYEKEE (reference sequence). J gave up 5 bases and V 4 bases, and 11 bases lay outside the gene matches. This CDR3 is CASSINRDRGRYGYTF. CDR3 sequence (DNA): TGTGCCAGCAGCATTAACCGGGACAGGGGTAGGTATGGCTACACCTTC.

J is TRBJ2-1 and V is TRBV3-1 (or the pseudogene TRBV3-2); D is possibly TRBD2 (7 bases). The CDR3 length is 17 residues. The V and J ends lost 4 bases and 9 bases respectively, with 25 bases between them. CDR1 is LGHDT, CDR2 YNNKEL, per germline (reference sequence). The CDR3 bases are TGTGCCAGCAGCCGGTTGATGGGGAGGGGGACTTTGGGTGAGCAGTTCTTC. Its translation is CASSRLMGRGTLGEQFF.

The V and J genes are TRBV27 and TRBJ2-7, with a tentative D call TRBD2 (5 bases). Germline V gene data show CDR1 as MNHEY and CDR2 as SMNVEV (reference sequence). Trimming cost V 2 bases and J 7 bases, with 18 bases left between them. This CDR3 region has 15 residues. The CDR3 spells CASSLTRAGSREQYF. The CDR3 DNA follows: TGTGCCAGCAGTTTAACCCGGGCGGGCTCTCGGGAGCAGTACTTC.

CDR3 protein: CASSWSRGSYEQYF. The CDR3, as DNA: TGTGCCAGCAGTTGGTCTAGGGGCTCCTACGAGCAGTACTTC. The V gene is TRBV7-2, the J gene TRBJ2-7; D might be TRBD1 (5 bases). The CDR3 loop spans 14 amino acids. Germline loops: CDR1 SGHTA, CDR2 FQGNSA. The V end was cut by 6 bases, the J end by 0 bases, with 12 bases between.

The CDR3, as DNA: TGTGCCAGCTCACCCTCGGCAGGTGAAATTCAGTACTTC. It specifies CASSPSAGEIQYF. The chain links TRBV18 to TRBJ2-4; D is uncertain. The germline V gene encodes CDR1 KGHSH and CDR2 LQKENI. V shed 3 bases and J shed 10 bases, with 13 bases lying between them. CDR3 size: 13 residues.

This clone appeared a single time. The chain is built from TRBV7-9 and TRBJ2-7; 7 bases line up with TRBD2. Germline V gives CDR1 SEHNR, CDR2 FQNEAQ (reference sequence). V was pared by 0 bases and J by 2 bases, with 7 bases of the junction left unmatched. This CDR3 contains 16 residues. DNA of the CDR3: TGTGCCAGCAGCTTAGCGCAGGCTAGCGGACCCTACGAGCAGTACTTC. It translates to CASSLAQASGPYEQYF.

V gene TRBV3-1 (or the pseudogene TRBV3-2) combines with J gene TRBJ2-1, with D possibly matching TRBD2 (6 bases). V was pared by 3 bases and J by 9 bases, with 12 bases between. CDR1 LGHDT and CDR2 YNNKEL come from the germline V gene (reference sequence). This CDR3 spans 13 amino acids. The CDR3 region is CASSHLGRGEQFF. CDR3 nucleotides: TGTGCCAGCAGCCACCTGGGGCGGGGTGAGCAGTTCTTC.

CDR3 amino acids: CASTPGGRAQFF. For the CDR3, the DNA is TGTGCCAGCACCCCCGGGGGCAGAGCGCAGTTCTTC. V gene TRBV12-3 or TRBV12-4 combines with J gene TRBJ2-1; the D call may be TRBD1 or TRBD2 (6 bases each). The V end was cut by 7 bases, the J end by 12 bases, with 16 bases between. The CDR3 sequence is 12 residues long.

This clone was counted between two and nine times. The CDR3 sequence: CASSVDQGPREQYF. CDR3 sequence (DNA): TGTGCCAGCAGCGTAGACCAGGGGCCGCGGGAGCAGTACTTC. The chain combines TRBV9 with TRBJ2-7; TRBD1 might be the D (6 bases). V shed 0 bases and J shed 7 bases, with 14 bases lying between them. This CDR3 is built from 14 residues. Germline V gene lookup returns CDR1 SGDLS and CDR2 YYNGEE.

The rearrangement links TRBV9 to TRBJ2-5, with 14 positions matching TRBD2. Germline V lookup: CDR1 SGDLS, CDR2 YYNGEE. This CDR3 has 16 amino acids. V shed 4 bases, J shed 5 bases, and the junction held 7 bases outside the gene matches. The chain's CDR3 is CASSSGLAGGMETQYF. CDR3 nucleotide sequence: TGTGCCAGCAGCTCCGGACTAGCGGGGGGCATGGAGACCCAGTACTTC.

Only a few counts were recorded for this clone. The V gene is TRBV27, the J gene TRBJ2-1; possible D gene TRBD2, 6 bases. V was trimmed by 3 bases and J by 6 bases, leaving 9 bases between them. Germline CDR1 is MNHEY and CDR2 is SMNVEV (reference sequence). The CDR3 covers 13 residues. The DNA for the CDR3 is TGTGCCAGCAGTTTCGCGGGAAGCAATGAGCAGTTCTTC. Protein sequence: CASSFAGSNEQFF.

This CDR3 reads CASSPPVRDRLVNEQFF. Here the CDR3 DNA reads TGTGCCAGCTCACCACCAGTCCGAGACAGGTTGGTCAATGAGCAGTTCTTC. The chain carries TRBV18 and TRBJ2-1; possible D gene TRBD1, 6 bases. Trimming pared 0 bases from V and 6 bases from J, leaving 18 bases between. Germline CDR1 is KGHSH and CDR2 is LQKENI. The CDR3 sequence is 17 residues long.

The chain has TRBV19 and TRBJ2-7, with D maybe TRBD2 (5 bases). Germline CDR1 reads LNHDA; CDR2 reads SQIVND (reference sequence). The ends were cut back, 7 bases at V and 3 bases at J, with 16 bases in the middle. This CDR3 contains 14 residues. CDR3 sequence: CASKPQDSGYEQYF. The CDR3 region has the DNA TGTGCCAGTAAGCCCCAGGACTCGGGCTACGAGCAGTACTTC. The variable domain in full, with the rest retrieved from reference TRBV19 and TRBJ2-7, is DGGITQSPKYLFRKEGQNVTLSCEQNLNHDAMYWYRQDPGQGLRLIYYSQIVNDFQKGDIAEGYSVSREKKESFPLTVTSAQKNPTAFYLCASKPQDSGYEQYFGPGTRLTVT.

J is TRBJ1-1 and V is TRBV5-1; 7 bases are shared with TRBD1. The germline V gene has CDR1 SGHRS and CDR2 YFSETQ. CDR3 length: 16 amino acids. V lost 5 bases, J lost 2 bases, and 12 bases stayed unmatched. The CDR3 loop is CASRDGRTGRNTEAFF. CDR3 sequence (DNA): TGCGCCAGCAGGGACGGAAGGACAGGACGTAACACTGAAGCTTTCTTT.

The DNA of the CDR3 is TGTGCCAGCAGCCCCGTGGGAGGGCCACGGTACACTGAAGCTTTCTTT. Protein: CASSPVGGPRYTEAFF. The gene calls are TRBV11-2 and TRBJ1-1; D remains unclear. The ends were cut back, 5 bases at V and 3 bases at J, with 19 bases in the middle. The CDR3 is 16 amino acids. Per germline, CDR1 SGHAT and CDR2 FQNNGV.

This sequence joins TRBV11-3 and TRBJ2-3; D perhaps matches TRBD1 (7 bases). Germline CDR1 is SGHNT and CDR2 is YENEEA. There are 16 residues in the CDR3. Trimming removed 5 bases from V and 5 bases from J, with 20 bases in between. The CDR3, as DNA: TGTGCCAGCAGCCCAAGGGGCAGCCAGGGGGGAGATACGCAGTATTTT. It specifies CASSPRGSQGGDTQYF.

The gene calls are TRBV12-5 and TRBJ1-1, with 7 bases lining up with TRBD1. CDR1 LGHNT and CDR2 FRNRAP come from the germline V gene. V gave up 5 bases and J gave up 7 bases; unmatched junction bases: 4. This CDR3 is built from 12 residues. The CDR3, as DNA: TGTGCTAGTGGTCAGGGGGGGTTTGAAGCTTTCTTT. Amino acid sequence: CASGQGGFEAFF.